This T cell receptor (beta chain) was identified in a study of PD-1 blockade in classical Hodgkin lymphoma. Overall study findings and caveats: At baseline, newly diagnosed patients reportedly showed less TCR diversity than healthy donors.

Using immunoSEQ multiplex PCR, the repertoire was profiled, and TCRdb retains in-frame clones only, with some absent. This sample yields roughly 100,000 clones, of which approximately 90% are seen a single time; over 15% belongs to the top ten. Points on this clone: What it binds is not known. The sample has other DNA sequences that encode this CDR3 too.

The germline gives CDR1 KGHSH, CDR2 LQKENI. V was pared by 3 bases and J by 3 bases, with 12 bases between. CDR3 length: 15 amino acids. Time point described: cycle 4 day 1 (C4D1), after around six weeks of nivolumab. Every patient experienced relapse after autologous stem cell transplantation, and brentuximab vedotin exposure varied. The sequences come from peripheral blood mononuclear cells (PBMCs), collected before the fourth cycle of nivolumab. This chain uses TRBV18 with TRBJ2-1; no reliable D call. This clonotype was sampled from a human donor with classical Hodgkin lymphoma. The CDR3 loop reads CASSPPGRSYNEQFF. As DNA, the CDR3 is TGTGCCAGCTCACCTCCTGGTCGCAGCTACAATGAGCAGTTCTTC. The variable domain in full, completed from reference TRBV18 and TRBJ2-1, reads NAGVMQNPRHLVRRRGQEARLRCSPMKGHSHVYWYRQLPEEGLKFMVYLQKENIIDESGMPKERFSAEFPKEGPSILRIQQVVRGDSAAYFCASSPPGRSYNEQFFGPGTRLTVL.